What follows describes a single TCR beta chain. The source of the sample is a study of shared clonotypes between healthy human individuals. Data came from immunoSEQ multiplex PCR; TCRdb stores just in-frame clones and leaves some out. The profile shows about a million clones, about 80% of them singletons. Germline V CDR1 and CDR2: WSHSY, SAAADI. The CDR3 runs to 13 residues. Trimming cost V 6 bases and J 7 bases; bases outside gene matches: 5. This sequence was found in a man aged 18 to 35 in good health. Material: memory CD4+ T cells sorted from blood. Regarding subset: CD45RA-negative fraction. This rearrangement joins TRBV10-2 to TRBJ1-5; 8 positions match TRBD1. The CDR3 region is CASSQTGVQPQHF. CDR3 coding DNA: TGCGCCAGCAGCCAGACAGGGGTCCAGCCCCAGCATTTT.